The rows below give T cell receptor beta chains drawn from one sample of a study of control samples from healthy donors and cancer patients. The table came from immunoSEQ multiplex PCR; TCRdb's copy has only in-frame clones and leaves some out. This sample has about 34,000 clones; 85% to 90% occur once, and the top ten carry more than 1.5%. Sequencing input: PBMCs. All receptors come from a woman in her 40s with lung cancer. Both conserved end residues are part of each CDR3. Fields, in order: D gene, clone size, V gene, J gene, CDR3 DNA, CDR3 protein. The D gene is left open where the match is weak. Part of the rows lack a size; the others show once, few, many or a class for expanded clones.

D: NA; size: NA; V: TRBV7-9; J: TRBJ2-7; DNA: TGTGCCAGCGGGGGGGCATCCTACGAGCAGTACTTC; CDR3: CASGGASYEQYF
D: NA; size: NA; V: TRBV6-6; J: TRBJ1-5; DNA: TGTGCCAGCAGCTTACAGGGATATAGCAATCAGCCCCAGCATTTT; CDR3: CASSLQGYSNQPQHF
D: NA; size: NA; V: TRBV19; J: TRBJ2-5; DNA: TGTGCCAGTAGTATTGGGCTTTTTACACAAGAGACCCAGTACTTC; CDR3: CASSIGLFTQETQYF
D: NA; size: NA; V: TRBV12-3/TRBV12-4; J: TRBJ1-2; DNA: TGTGCCAGCAGCCTCGTCGGGTATGGCTACACCTTC; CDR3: CASSLVGYGYTF
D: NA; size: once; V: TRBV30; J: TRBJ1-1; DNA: TGTGCCTGGAGTCGGGGGGGCGATCCTGAAGCTTTCTTT; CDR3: CAWSRGGDPEAFF
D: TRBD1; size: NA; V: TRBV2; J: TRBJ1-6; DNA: TGTGCCAGCATAAGGGATTCGACAGGGTCTTCGCCACCCCTCCACTTT; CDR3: CASIRDSTGSSPPLHF
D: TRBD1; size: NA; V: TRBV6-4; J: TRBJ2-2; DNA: TGTGCCAGCAGTGCCCGGACAGGGGCGACCACCGGGGAGCTGTTTTTT; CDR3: CASSARTGATTGELFF
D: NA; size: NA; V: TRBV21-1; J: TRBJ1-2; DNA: TGTGCCAGCAGCAAAGAAAAAGTCTCCTATGGCTACACCTTC; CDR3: CASSKEKVSYGYTF
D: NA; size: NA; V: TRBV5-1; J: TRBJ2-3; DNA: TGCGCCAGCAGCTTGGCACTTGACAGTACCACAGATACGCAGTATTTT; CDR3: CASSLALDSTTDTQYF
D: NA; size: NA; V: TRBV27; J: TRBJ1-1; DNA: TGTGCCAGCAGGTTCTTCGGGACACAGGACACTGAAGCTTTCTTT; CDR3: CASRFFGTQDTEAFF
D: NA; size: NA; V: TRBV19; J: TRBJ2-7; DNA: TGTGCCAGTAGTTTCGGGACTTCCTACGAGCAGTACTTC; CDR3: CASSFGTSYEQYF
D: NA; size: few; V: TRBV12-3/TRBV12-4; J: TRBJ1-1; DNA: TGTGCCAGCAGTTGGGGGGGGAGCACTGAAGCTTTCTTT; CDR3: CASSWGGSTEAFF
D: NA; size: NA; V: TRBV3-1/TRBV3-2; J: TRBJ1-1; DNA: TGTGCCAGCAGCCCAGAGGGGACCACTGAAGCTTTCTTT; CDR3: CASSPEGTTEAFF
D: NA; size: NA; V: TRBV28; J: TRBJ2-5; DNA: TGTGCCAGCAGTTTAGTGTTTCCGGGGCGGCGAGAGACCCAGTACTTC; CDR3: CASSLVFPGRRETQYF
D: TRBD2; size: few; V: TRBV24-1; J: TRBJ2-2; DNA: TGTGCCACCAGTGATTTAGCGGGGGACACCGGGGAGCTGTTTTTT; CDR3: CATSDLAGDTGELFF
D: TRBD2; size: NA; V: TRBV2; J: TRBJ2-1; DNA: TGTGCCAGCAGTGGCAAAACTAGCGGGTCCTACAATGAGCAGTTCTTC; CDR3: CASSGKTSGSYNEQFF
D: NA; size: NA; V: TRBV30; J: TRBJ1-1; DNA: TGTGCCTGGAGTTCAGGAGGTGCTGAAGCTTTCTTT; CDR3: CAWSSGGAEAFF
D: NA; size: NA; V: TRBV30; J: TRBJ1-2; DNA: TGTGCCTGGAGTGTAAAAGTACTCACCTTC; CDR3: CAWSVKVLTF
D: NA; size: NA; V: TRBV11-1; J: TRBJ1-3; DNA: TGTGCCAGCAGCTTACTAGTGGGTCGCTCTGGAAACACCATATATTTT; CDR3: CASSLLVGRSGNTIYF
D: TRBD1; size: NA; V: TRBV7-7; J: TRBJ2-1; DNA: TGTGCCAGCAGCCCGGACAGGGTTTCCTACAATGAGCAGTTCTTC; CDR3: CASSPDRVSYNEQFF
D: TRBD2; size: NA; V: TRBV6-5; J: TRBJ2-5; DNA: TGTGCCAGCAGACTAGCGGGGGGGAGGTCTGGGGCCCAGTACTTC; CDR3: CASRLAGGRSGAQYF
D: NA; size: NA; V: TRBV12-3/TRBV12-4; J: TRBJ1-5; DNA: TGTGCCAGCAGTTTAGCGTGGCAGCCCCAGCATTTT; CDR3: CASSLAWQPQHF
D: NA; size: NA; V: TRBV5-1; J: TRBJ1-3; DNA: TGCGCCAGCAGCTTGGAACAGGGAATTTTCTCTGGAAACACCATATATTTT; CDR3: CASSLEQGIFSGNTIYF
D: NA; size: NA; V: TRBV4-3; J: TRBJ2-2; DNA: TGCGCCAGCAGCCCCCGGGGGACCCCCCACACCGGGGAGCTGTTTTTT; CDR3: CASSPRGTPHTGELFF
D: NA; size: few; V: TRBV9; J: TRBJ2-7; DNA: TGTGCCAGCAGCGTAGCTCCCTTCTACGAGCAGTACTTC; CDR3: CASSVAPFYEQYF
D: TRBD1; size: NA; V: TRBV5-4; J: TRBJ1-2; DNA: TGTGCCAGCAGCCCCCGGGACGGACAGGCTGGGGCTAACTATGGCTACACCTTC; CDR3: CASSPRDGQAGANYGYTF
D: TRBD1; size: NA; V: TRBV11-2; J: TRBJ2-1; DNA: TGTGCCAGCAGCTTAGACCGGGACAGGGCCTTGGGAAATGAGCAGTTCTTC; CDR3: CASSLDRDRALGNEQFF
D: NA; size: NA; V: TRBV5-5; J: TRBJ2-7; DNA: TGTGCCAGCAGCTTCTTACGCGAGCAGTACTTC; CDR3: CASSFLREQYF
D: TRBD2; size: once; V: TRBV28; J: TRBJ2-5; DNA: TGTGCCAGCAGCATGACTAGCGAGTACCAAGAGACCCAGTACTTC; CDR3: CASSMTSEYQETQYF
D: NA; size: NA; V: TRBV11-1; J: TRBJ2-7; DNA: TGTGCCAGCAGCCCCCGTTCCGGGCCATCCTACGAGCAGTACTTC; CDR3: CASSPRSGPSYEQYF
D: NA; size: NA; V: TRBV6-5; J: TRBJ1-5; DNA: TGTGCCAGCAGTTTTGGGGGTGCCAATCAGCCCCAGCATTTT; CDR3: CASSFGGANQPQHF
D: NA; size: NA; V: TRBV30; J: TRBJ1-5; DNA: TGTGCCTGGAGTGTGGGTTTGAATCAGCCCCAGCATTTT; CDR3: CAWSVGLNQPQHF
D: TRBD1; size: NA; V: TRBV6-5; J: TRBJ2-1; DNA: TGTGCCAGCGGACAGGGGACGTACAATGAGCAGTTCTTC; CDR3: CASGQGTYNEQFF
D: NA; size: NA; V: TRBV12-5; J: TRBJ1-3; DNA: TGTGCTAGTGGTTTGGTCCCGCGGGGGGGATTACTTACTGGAAACACCATATATTTT; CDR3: CASGLVPRGGLLTGNTIYF
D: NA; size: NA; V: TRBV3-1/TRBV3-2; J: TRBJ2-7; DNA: TGTGCCAGCAGCGAATGGACAGGGGCTAGCGGGGGAGTCTACGAGCAGTACTTC; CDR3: CASSEWTGASGGVYEQYF
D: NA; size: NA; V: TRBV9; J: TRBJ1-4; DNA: TGTGCCAGCAGCTCAGAGGAGGGGTTACCTAATGAAAAACTGTTTTTT; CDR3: CASSSEEGLPNEKLFF
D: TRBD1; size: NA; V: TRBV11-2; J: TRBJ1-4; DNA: TGTGCCAGCAGCCCAACCCTTGGGACAGGTCTTAATGAAAAACTGTTTTTT; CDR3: CASSPTLGTGLNEKLFF
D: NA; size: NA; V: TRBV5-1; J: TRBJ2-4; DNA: TGCGCCAGCAGCTTAGATTACATTCAGTACTTC; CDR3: CASSLDYIQYF
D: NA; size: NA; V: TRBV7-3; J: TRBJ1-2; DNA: TGTGCCAGCAGCTTAGAGGCAGGGTATGGCTACACCTTC; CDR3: CASSLEAGYGYTF
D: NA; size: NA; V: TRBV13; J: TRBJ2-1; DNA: TGTGCCAGCAGCGGATGGACGGAGAGCTCCTACAATGAGCAGTTCTTC; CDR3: CASSGWTESSYNEQFF